What follows are 19 T cell receptor beta chains derived from one specimen sequenced in a study of T-cell memory formation after mild COVID-19. Each CDR3 protein is one row after TCRdb ran MiXCR on the 5' RACE reads. The table has roughly 620,000 distinct CDR3 sequences, approximately 18% seen once. The sample consisted of PBMCs or a T cell subset sorted from them (not recorded which). The source of these receptors is an adult woman who had mild COVID-19 (a few samples of this study predate the infection). Cell type and time point are not known.

This chain uses TRBV7-2 with TRBJ2-2, with D tentatively TRBD2 (7 bases). CDR3 size: 16 residues. The germline V and J ends were trimmed by 0 bases and 5 bases, with 13 bases remaining between them. CDR1 and CDR2 from the germline V gene are SGHTA and FQGNSA. The CDR3 DNA reads as TGTGCCAGCAGCTTAGCGGCGGGGAGGGGGACCGGGGAGCTGTTTTTT. It is translated as CASSLAAGRGTGELFF.

This clonotype showed up just a few times. The chain has TRBV5-1 and TRBJ2-7, with D possibly matching TRBD2 (6 bases). Per germline, CDR1 SGHRS and CDR2 YFSETQ. The germline V and J ends were trimmed by 0 bases and 4 bases, with 17 bases remaining between them. This CDR3 is built from 16 residues. The DNA for the CDR3 is TGCGCCAGCAGCTTGGGACCTGCAGCGGGTATTTACGAGCAGTACTTC. Translated, it gives CASSLGPAAGIYEQYF. The complete variable domain, with remaining parts taken from reference TRBV5-1 and TRBJ2-7, reads KAGVTQTPRYLIKTRGQQVTLSCSPISGHRSVSWYQQTPGQGLQFLFEYFSETQRNKGNFPGRFSGRQFSNSRSEMNVSTLELGDSALYLCASSLGPAAGIYEQYFGPGTRLTVT.

In this sample, this clonotype turned up a few times. V is TRBV15 and J is TRBJ1-1; no reliable D call. This CDR3 spans 16 amino acids. In germline, CDR1 is LNHNV, CDR2 YYDKDF (reference sequence). The V end was cut by 0 bases, the J end by 9 bases, with 20 bases between. DNA of the CDR3: TGTGCCACCAGCAGAGAACTGGCCCTTGGCGGGGTAAAAGCTTTCTTT. It translates to CATSRELALGGVKAFF.

This clonotype was seen more than once but under ten times. This chain links TRBV6-5 with TRBJ1-5, with 9 bases matching TRBD1. The CDR3 covers 14 residues. The trim removed 8 bases at V and 4 bases at J, leaving 6 bases unmatched. Looked up from germline, CDR1 is MNHEY and CDR2 is SVGAGI. The CDR3 spells CASREQGANQPQHF. The CDR3, as DNA: TGTGCCAGCCGAGAACAGGGGGCGAATCAGCCCCAGCATTTT.

The rearrangement links TRBV11-3 to TRBJ2-3, with 8 bases that match TRBD2. The CDR3 has 16 amino acids. Unmatched junction bases numbered 7, after V lost 1 base and J lost 4 bases. CDR1 SGHNT and CDR2 YENEEA come from the germline V gene. The CDR3 sequence: CASSLVREGPADTQYF. DNA for the CDR3: TGTGCCAGCAGCTTAGTACGGGAGGGCCCGGCAGATACGCAGTATTTT. The full variable domain, its missing parts supplied by reference TRBV11-3 and TRBJ2-3, is EAGVVQSPRYKIIEKKQPVAFWCNPISGHNTLYWYLQNLGQGPELLIRYENEEAVDDSQLPKDRFSAERLKGVDSTLKIQPAELGDSAVYLCASSLVREGPADTQYFGPGTRLTVL.

This clonotype has only a few counts. The V gene is TRBV4-1, the J gene TRBJ2-7, with D possibly called TRBD1 or TRBD2 (5 bases each). This CDR3 region has 15 residues. CDR1 is MGHRA, CDR2 YSYEKL, per germline. Trimming stripped 1 base from V and 7 bases from J, with 17 bases between. The CDR3 region is CASSQVGMRGREQYF. The CDR3 nucleotides are TGCGCCAGCAGCCAAGTGGGAATGAGGGGTAGGGAGCAGTACTTC.

This clonotype was seen a handful of times. The gene calls are TRBV7-9 and TRBJ1-2; 7 bases agree with TRBD1. The CDR3 totals 13 residues. Germline CDR1 reads SEHNR; CDR2 reads FQNEAQ (reference sequence). J was trimmed by 3 bases and V by 8 bases; bases with no gene match: 6. Here the CDR3 reads CASASGGDYGYTF. DNA of the CDR3: TGTGCCAGCGCTTCAGGGGGTGACTATGGCTACACCTTC.

This clonotype occurred many times. J is TRBJ2-2 and V is TRBV30; D tentatively reads TRBD1 or TRBD2 (5 bases each). Trimming stripped 0 bases from V and 5 bases from J, with 19 bases between. This CDR3 is 17 amino acids long. The germline V gene encodes CDR1 GTSNPN and CDR2 SVGIG (reference sequence). The CDR3 here is CAWSVLGAGSWTGELFF. In DNA, the CDR3 is TGTGCCTGGAGTGTACTCGGCGCAGGGAGCTGGACCGGGGAGCTGTTTTTT.

The rearrangement joins TRBV2 to TRBJ2-2, with TRBD2 matching over 10 bases. V was clipped by 3 bases and J by 7 bases; unmatched bases: 8. From germline, CDR1 is SNHLY and CDR2 FYNNEI. The CDR3 runs to 16 residues. CDR3 DNA: TGTGCCAGCAGTGAGGGCAGCGGGAGGGCCAACGGGGAGCTGTTTTTT. Translated: CASSEGSGRANGELFF.

This clonotype was observed a handful of times. The chain combines TRBV12-3 or TRBV12-4 with TRBJ2-3; D perhaps matches TRBD1 (6 bases). This CDR3 has 15 amino acids. Trimming left V 6 bases short and J 0 bases short, with 13 bases between. The DNA of the CDR3 is TGTGCCAGCAGCGGACAGTTCTTTAGCACAGATACGCAGTATTTT. Encoded protein: CASSGQFFSTDTQYF.

The sample holds a few counts of this clonotype. This chain links TRBV4-1 with TRBJ2-2; D is unresolved. From germline, CDR1 is MGHRA and CDR2 YSYEKL. V was cut by 0 bases and J by 2 bases, with 10 bases left in between. The CDR3 length is 16 residues. CDR3 DNA sequence: TGCGCCAGCAGCCAAGATGGTCAGAGAAACACCGGGGAGCTGTTTTTT. Protein sequence: CASSQDGQRNTGELFF.

The sample holds a few counts of this clonotype. The chain carries TRBV12-3 or TRBV12-4 and TRBJ1-4; weak D call: TRBD1 (5 bases). This CDR3 has 12 amino acids. Trimming removed 6 bases from V and 8 bases from J, with 10 bases in between. The CDR3 DNA follows: TGTGCCAGCAGGGGGCAGGGCGAAAAACTGTTTTTT. Its translation: CASRGQGEKLFF.

This clonotype appeared a few times. The chain carries TRBV12-3 or TRBV12-4 and TRBJ1-5, with TRBD1 matching 11 bases. CDR3 length: 13 amino acids. V lost 4 bases to trimming and J lost 7 bases; unmatched junction nucleotides: 0. The CDR3 nucleotides read TGTGCCAGCAGTTGGACAGGGGGCCAGCCCCAGCATTTT. Amino acids: CASSWTGGQPQHF.

This chain connects TRBV27 to TRBJ2-2; D is unclear. Germline loops: CDR1 MNHEY, CDR2 SMNVEV (reference sequence). V lost 5 bases and J 1 base, leaving 11 bases between the germline ends. This CDR3 comprises 15 residues. Here the CDR3 DNA reads TGTGCCAGCAGTCTTCAGACGGTGAACACCGGGGAGCTGTTTTTT. It translates to CASSLQTVNTGELFF.

The table lists this clonotype with a few counts. The V gene is TRBV15, the J gene TRBJ2-7, with unresolved D. The CDR3 is made up of 13 amino acids. V dropped 0 bases and J dropped 2 bases, with 5 bases sitting between them. Looked up from germline, CDR1 is LNHNV and CDR2 is YYDKDF (reference sequence). The CDR3 bases are TGTGCCACCAGCAGAGATGCCACCTACGAGCAGTACTTC. This sequence encodes CATSRDATYEQYF.

The chain carries TRBV12-3 or TRBV12-4 and TRBJ1-6, with 8 bases that match TRBD1. Germline trimming cut 6 bases from V and 8 bases from J; bases unmatched to any gene: 6. The CDR3 consists of 14 residues. CDR3 residues: CASSKQGVDSPLHF. In DNA, the CDR3 is TGTGCCAGCAGCAAACAGGGGGTTGATTCACCCCTCCACTTT.

At least ten counts were recorded for this clonotype. V is TRBV7-8 and J is TRBJ2-7, with 8 bases aligning to TRBD2. CDR1 SGHVS and CDR2 FQNEAQ come from the germline V gene. The CDR3 covers 17 residues. Trimming took 1 base from V and 0 from J; bases not matched to a gene: 8. Here the CDR3 reads CASSLGAAGDLSYEQYF. As DNA, the CDR3 is TGTGCCAGCAGCTTAGGGGCAGCGGGAGACCTCTCCTACGAGCAGTACTTC. Supplemented by reference TRBV7-8 and TRBJ2-7, the full variable domain reads GAGVSQSPRYKVAKRGQDVALRCDPISGHVSLFWYQQALGQGPEFLTYFQNEAQLDKSGLPSDRFFAERPEGSVSTLKIQRTQQEDSAVYLCASSLGAAGDLSYEQYFGPGTRLTVT.

The J gene is TRBJ1-2, the V gene TRBV4-1, with 8 bases matching TRBD1. Germline V gene sequence: CDR1 MGHRA, CDR2 YSYEKL. V lost 3 bases, J lost 7 bases, and 10 bases stayed unmatched. The CDR3 is 15 amino acids. This CDR3 reads CASSQLDRGFSGYTF. DNA for the CDR3: TGCGCCAGCAGCCAGCTTGACAGGGGATTCTCTGGCTACACCTTC.

This clonotype was picked up many times. The chain uses TRBV24-1 and TRBJ2-3; TRBD1 or TRBD2 may be the D gene (5 bases each). The germline V gene has CDR1 KGHDR and CDR2 SFDVKD. The ends were cut back, 8 bases at V and 0 bases at J, with 8 bases in the middle. This CDR3 is 13 amino acids long. In DNA, the CDR3 is TGTGCCACCACTCGGGACAGCACAGATACGCAGTATTTT. This gives the protein CATTRDSTDTQYF.